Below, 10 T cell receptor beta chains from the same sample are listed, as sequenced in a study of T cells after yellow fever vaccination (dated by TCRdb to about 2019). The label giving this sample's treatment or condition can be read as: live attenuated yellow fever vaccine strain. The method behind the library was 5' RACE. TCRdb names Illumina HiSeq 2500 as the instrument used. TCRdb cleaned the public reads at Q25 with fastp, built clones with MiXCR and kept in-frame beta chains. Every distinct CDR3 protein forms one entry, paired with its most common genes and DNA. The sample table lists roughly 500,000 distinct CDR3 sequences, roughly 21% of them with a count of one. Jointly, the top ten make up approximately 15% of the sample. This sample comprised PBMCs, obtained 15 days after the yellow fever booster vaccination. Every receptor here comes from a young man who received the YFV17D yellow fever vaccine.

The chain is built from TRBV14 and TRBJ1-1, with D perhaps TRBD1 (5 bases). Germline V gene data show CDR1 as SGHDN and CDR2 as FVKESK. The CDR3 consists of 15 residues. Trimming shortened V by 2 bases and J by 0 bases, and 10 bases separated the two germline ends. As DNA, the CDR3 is TGTGCCAGCAGCCAACAGGGTTCGATGAACACTGAAGCTTTCTTT. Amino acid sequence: CASSQQGSMNTEAFF.

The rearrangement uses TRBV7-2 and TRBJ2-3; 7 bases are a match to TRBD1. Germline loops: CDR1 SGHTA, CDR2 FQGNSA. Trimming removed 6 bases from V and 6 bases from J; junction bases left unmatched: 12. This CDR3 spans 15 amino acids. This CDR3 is CASRAAGTAMDTQYF. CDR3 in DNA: TGTGCCAGCAGGGCCGCCGGGACAGCGATGGATACGCAGTATTTT.

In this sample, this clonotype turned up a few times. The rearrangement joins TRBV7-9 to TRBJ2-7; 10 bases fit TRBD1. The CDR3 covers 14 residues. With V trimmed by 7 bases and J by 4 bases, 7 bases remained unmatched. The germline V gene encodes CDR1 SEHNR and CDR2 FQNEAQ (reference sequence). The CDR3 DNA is TGTGCCAGCACAATGGACAGGGGGATTTACGAGCAGTACTTC. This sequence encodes CASTMDRGIYEQYF.

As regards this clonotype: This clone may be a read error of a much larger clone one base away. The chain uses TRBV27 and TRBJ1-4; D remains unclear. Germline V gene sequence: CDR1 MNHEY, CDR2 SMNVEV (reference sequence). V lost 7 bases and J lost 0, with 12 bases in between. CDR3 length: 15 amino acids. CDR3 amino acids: CASIFGGSTNEKLFF. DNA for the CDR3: TGTGCCAGCATTTTTGGCGGATCAACTAATGAAAAACTGTTTTTT.

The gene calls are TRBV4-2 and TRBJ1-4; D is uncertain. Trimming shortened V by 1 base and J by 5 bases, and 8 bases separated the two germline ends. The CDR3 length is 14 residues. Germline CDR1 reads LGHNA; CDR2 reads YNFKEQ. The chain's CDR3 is CASSQGRGNEKLFF. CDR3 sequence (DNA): TGTGCCAGCAGCCAAGGGAGAGGGAATGAAAAACTGTTTTTT.

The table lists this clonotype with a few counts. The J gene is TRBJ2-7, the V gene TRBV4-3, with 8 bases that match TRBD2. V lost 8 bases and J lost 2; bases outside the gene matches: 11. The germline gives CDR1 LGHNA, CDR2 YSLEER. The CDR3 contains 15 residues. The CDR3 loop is CASGLGAGVTYEQYF. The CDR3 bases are TGCGCCAGCGGCCTAGGAGCGGGAGTCACCTACGAGCAGTACTTC.

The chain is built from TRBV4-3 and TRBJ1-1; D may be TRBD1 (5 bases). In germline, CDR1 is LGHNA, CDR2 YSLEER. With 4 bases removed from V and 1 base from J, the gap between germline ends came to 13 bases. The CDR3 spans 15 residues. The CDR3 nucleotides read TGCGCCAGCAGCCGCGTCTTTGGGGGGAACACTGAAGCTTTCTTT. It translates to CASSRVFGGNTEAFF.

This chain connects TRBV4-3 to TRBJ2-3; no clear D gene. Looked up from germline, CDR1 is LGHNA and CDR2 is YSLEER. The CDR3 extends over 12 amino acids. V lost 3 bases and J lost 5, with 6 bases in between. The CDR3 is CASSHRRDTQYF. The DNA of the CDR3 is TGCGCCAGCAGCCATCGGCGAGATACGCAGTATTTT.

The CDR3 DNA sequence: TGTGCCAGCAGTCCTCAGGGAGGCCTCGGGGGCCAGTACTTC. Translation: CASSPQGGLGGQYF. V is TRBV6-1 and J is TRBJ2-5, with TRBD2 as a possible D gene (6 bases). Germline V lookup: CDR1 MNHNS, CDR2 SASEGT. The CDR3 has 14 residues. The V and J ends lost 5 bases and 10 bases respectively, with 20 bases between them.

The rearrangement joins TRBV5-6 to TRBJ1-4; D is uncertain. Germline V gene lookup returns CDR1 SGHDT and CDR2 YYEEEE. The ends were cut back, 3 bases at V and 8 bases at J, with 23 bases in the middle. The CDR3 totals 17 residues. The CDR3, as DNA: TGTGCCAGCAGCTCCGAAACGGAGTGGAAAGAATACGAAAAACTGTTTTTT. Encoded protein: CASSSETEWKEYEKLFF.